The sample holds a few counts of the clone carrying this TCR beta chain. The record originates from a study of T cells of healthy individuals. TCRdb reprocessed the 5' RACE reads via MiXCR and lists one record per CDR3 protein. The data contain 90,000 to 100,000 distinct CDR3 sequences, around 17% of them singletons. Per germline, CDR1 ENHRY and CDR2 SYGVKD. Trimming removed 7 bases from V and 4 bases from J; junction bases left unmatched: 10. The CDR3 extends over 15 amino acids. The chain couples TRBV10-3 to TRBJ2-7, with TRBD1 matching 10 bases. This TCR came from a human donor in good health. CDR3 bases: TGTGCCATCACCACGGACAGGGGGGCCCCATACGAGCAGTACTTC. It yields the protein CAITTDRGAPYEQYF.